The T cell receptor (beta chain) described here comes from a study of cytomegalovirus exposure and HLA in healthy donors. General study results and limits: Most TCR sequences were rare, but some public TCRs occurred in many donors. Specificity of a few CMV-associated chains for CMV antigens was verified in vitro.

As for this clone: Its antigen is currently unknown.

The donors formed part of the approximately 120-subject validation cohort, distinct from the roughly 600-subject first cohort. V trimming: 4 bases; J trimming: 6 bases; junction bases outside the gene matches: 7. Germline CDR1 is SGHDT and CDR2 is YYEEEE. The CDR3 is 14 amino acids. Libraries were prepared by immunoSEQ multiplex PCR; TCRdb keeps only in-frame clonotypes and omits some of them. Of 300,000 to 350,000 clones detected, 70% to 90% appear once; the ten largest clones hold roughly 0.96%. The rearrangement joins TRBV5-6 to TRBJ1-1, with 9 positions matching TRBD1. This sequence originates from a man under 40 in good health and CMV-seronegative. Sequences were obtained from PBMCs. In nucleotides, the CDR3 is TGTGCCAGCAGCCCCGTGGGACAGGGAGCTGAAGCTTTCTTT. It codes for CASSPVGQGAEAFF.